Included here is one T cell receptor beta chain sequence, with context. Its antigen is not known. This specimen belongs to a study of Tregs in tolerant kidney transplant recipients. Looking at the study overall: The nonmyeloablative bone marrow transplants came from related graft donors, with transient mixed chimerism.

CD4+CD25+CD127- Tregs, CD4+CD25- non-Tregs, CD4 and CD8 cells were sorted. Sequencing used immunoSEQ multiplex PCR; TCRdb keeps in-frame clones, though not all of them. This table has roughly 69,000 clones, around nine tenths appearing once. This CDR3 is 17 amino acids long. V shed 3 bases and J shed 5 bases, with 19 bases lying between them. Germline V gives CDR1 SGHTA, CDR2 FQGTGA. Overall study results and limits: Some patients' samples used different primers over time, so nucleotide sequences weren't comparable. Activated donor B cell expansion appeared to reveal the most relevant donor-specific TCRbeta repertoire.

The sample consisted of CD4+ T cells from blood, taken before the transplant. This chain links TRBV7-3 with TRBJ2-2; TRBD2 is a possible D gene (7 bases). This receptor was obtained from a human donor who received a combined kidney and bone marrow transplant. CDR3 coding DNA: TGTGCCAGCAGCTTGTACGCGGGGGCGGGAAAGACCGGGGAGCTGTTTTTT. This translates into CASSLYAGAGKTGELFF.